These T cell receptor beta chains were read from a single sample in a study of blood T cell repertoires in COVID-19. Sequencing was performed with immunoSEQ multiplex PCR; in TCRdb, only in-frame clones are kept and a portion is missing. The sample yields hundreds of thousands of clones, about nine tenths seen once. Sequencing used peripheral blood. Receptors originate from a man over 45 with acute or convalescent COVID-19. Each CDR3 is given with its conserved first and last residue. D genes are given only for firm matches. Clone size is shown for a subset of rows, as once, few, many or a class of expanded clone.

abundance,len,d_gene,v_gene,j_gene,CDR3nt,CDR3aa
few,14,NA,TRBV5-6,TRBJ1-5,TGTGCCAGCAGCTTGGTGGGGCCTAATCAGCCCCAGCATTTT,CASSLVGPNQPQHF
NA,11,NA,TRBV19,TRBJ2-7,TGTGCCAGTAGTATAGCTTCCGAGCAGTACTTC,CASSIASEQYF
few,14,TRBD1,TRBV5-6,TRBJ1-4,TGTGCCAGCAGCTCGACAGGGGTGGGTGAAAAACTGTTTTTT,CASSSTGVGEKLFF
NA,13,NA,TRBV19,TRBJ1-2,TGTGCCAGTAGTATGGGAGGGGCCTATGGCTACACCTTC,CASSMGGAYGYTF
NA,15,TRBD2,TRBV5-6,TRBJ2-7,TGTGCCAGCAGCTTGGCGGGACTAGCGTCCTACGAGCAGTACTTC,CASSLAGLASYEQYF
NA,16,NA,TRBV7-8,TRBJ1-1,TGTGCCAGCAGCTTAGGTAGTCCAGGTATGAACACTGAAGCTTTCTTT,CASSLGSPGMNTEAFF
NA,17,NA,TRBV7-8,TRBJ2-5,TGTGCCAGCAGCTTAAGGGGGAGGGGGGTGTATCGGGAGACCCAGTACTTC,CASSLRGRGVYRETQYF
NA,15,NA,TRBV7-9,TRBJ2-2,TGTGCCAGCAGCCAGGGCAGATCCAACACCGGGGAGCTGTTTTTT,CASSQGRSNTGELFF
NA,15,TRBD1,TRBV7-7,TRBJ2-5,TGTGCCAGCAGCTTCAACAGGGGGCGCGGGGAGACCCAGTACTTC,CASSFNRGRGETQYF
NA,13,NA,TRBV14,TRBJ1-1,TGTGCCAGCAGCCAATTCAGCGTCGCTGAAGCTTTCTTT,CASSQFSVAEAFF
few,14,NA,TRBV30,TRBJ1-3,TGTGCCTGGAGTGCTCGAGCCGTGGGAAACACCATATATTTT,CAWSARAVGNTIYF
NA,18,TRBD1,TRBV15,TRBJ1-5,TGTGCCACCAGCGCGGACAGGGGACAATGGGGGAGCAATCAGCCCCAGCATTTT,CATSADRGQWGSNQPQHF
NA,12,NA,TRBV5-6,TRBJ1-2,TGTGCCAGCAGCCAGGGGCAAACGGGCTACACCTTC,CASSQGQTGYTF
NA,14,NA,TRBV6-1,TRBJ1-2,TGTGCCAGCAGTGAAGAGCCTGTCCGCTATGGCTACACCTTC,CASSEEPVRYGYTF
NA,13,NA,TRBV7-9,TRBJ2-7,TGTGCCAGCAGCCCCCAGGGGAGCCACGAGCAGTACTTC,CASSPQGSHEQYF
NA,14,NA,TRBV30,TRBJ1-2,TGTGCCTGGAGTGTAATCCCTAGATACTATGGCTACACCTTC,CAWSVIPRYYGYTF
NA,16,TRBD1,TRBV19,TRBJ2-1,TGTGCCAGTAGTAGGGGAGGGACAGGGGCCTACAATGAGCAGTTCTTC,CASSRGGTGAYNEQFF
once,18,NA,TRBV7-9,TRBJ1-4,TGTGCCAGCAGCTTAGCGACTGGGTTCGCGTCCATTAATGAAAAACTGTTTTTT,CASSLATGFASINEKLFF
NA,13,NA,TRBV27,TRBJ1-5,TGTGCCAGCCGGACATATAGCAATCAGCCCCAGCATTTT,CASRTYSNQPQHF
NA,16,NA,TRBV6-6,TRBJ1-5,TGTGCCAGCAGTTACTCGAAGGGGTATAGCAATCAGCCCCAGCATTTT,CASSYSKGYSNQPQHF
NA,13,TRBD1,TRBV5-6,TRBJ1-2,TGTGCCAGCAGCTGGGACAGAAACTATGGCTACACCTTC,CASSWDRNYGYTF
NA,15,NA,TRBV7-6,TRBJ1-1,TGTGCCAGCAGCCTCTCCTTGGGCAGGAACACTGAAGCTTTCTTT,CASSLSLGRNTEAFF
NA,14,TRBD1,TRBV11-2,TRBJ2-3,TGTGCCAGCAGCTTAGTACAGGGGACAGATACGCAGTATTTT,CASSLVQGTDTQYF
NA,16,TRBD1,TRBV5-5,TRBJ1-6,TGTGCCAGCAGCCCCACGACAGGGCCCTATAATTCACCCCTCCACTTT,CASSPTTGPYNSPLHF
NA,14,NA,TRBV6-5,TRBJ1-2,TGTGCCAGCAGGCCGTATCCTACTAACTATGGCTACACCTTC,CASRPYPTNYGYTF
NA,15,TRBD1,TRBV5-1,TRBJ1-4,TGCGCCAGCAGCTTTGGTACAGGGGAAGGCGAAAAACTGTTTTTT,CASSFGTGEGEKLFF
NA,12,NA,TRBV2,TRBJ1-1,TGTGCCAGCTGGGGGGGGAACACTGAAGCTTTCTTT,CASWGGNTEAFF
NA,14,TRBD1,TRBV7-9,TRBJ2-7,TGTGCCAGCAGCTCCCGGACAGGGGGCTACGAGCAGTACTTC,CASSSRTGGYEQYF
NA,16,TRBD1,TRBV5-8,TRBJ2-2,TGTGCCAGCAGCTTGTGGGGGACAGGGCAGTCCGGGGAGCTGTTTTTT,CASSLWGTGQSGELFF
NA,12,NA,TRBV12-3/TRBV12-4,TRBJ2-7,TGTGCCAGCAGGGACACAGCCTACGAGCAGTACTTC,CASRDTAYEQYF
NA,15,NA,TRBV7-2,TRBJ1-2,TGTGCCAGCAGCCAATACATCGCTGCTAACTATGGCTACACCTTC,CASSQYIAANYGYTF
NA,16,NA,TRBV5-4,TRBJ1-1,TGTGCCAGCAGCCGAACCCTTCATAACATGAACACTGAAGCTTTCTTT,CASSRTLHNMNTEAFF
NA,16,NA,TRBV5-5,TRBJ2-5,TGTGCCAGCAGCTCCAACAGGGTAGGATACCAAGAGACCCAGTACTTC,CASSSNRVGYQETQYF
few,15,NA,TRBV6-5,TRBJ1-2,TGTGCCAGCAACAAAGGGGCAGGACGCAGCTATGGCTACACCTTC,CASNKGAGRSYGYTF
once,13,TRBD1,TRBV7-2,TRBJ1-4,TGTGCCAGCGGGGGACAGGCTAATGAAAAACTGTTTTTT,CASGGQANEKLFF
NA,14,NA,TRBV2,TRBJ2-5,TGTGCCAGCAGCCCGGGGACATCGACGGAGACCCAGTACTTC,CASSPGTSTETQYF
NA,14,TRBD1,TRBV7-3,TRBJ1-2,TGTGCCAGCAGCTTAGGACAGGGGAACTATGGCTACACCTTC,CASSLGQGNYGYTF
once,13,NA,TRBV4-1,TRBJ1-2,TGCGCCAGCAGCCCGGGGGGGCTATATGGCTACACCTTC,CASSPGGLYGYTF
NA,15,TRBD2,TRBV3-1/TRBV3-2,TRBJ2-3,TGTGCCAGCAGCCACTCGGGAGGGTCCACAGATACGCAGTATTTT,CASSHSGGSTDTQYF
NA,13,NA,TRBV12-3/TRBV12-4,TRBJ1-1,TGTGCCAGCAGCTCCCAGGAGAACACTGAAGCTTTCTTT,CASSSQENTEAFF
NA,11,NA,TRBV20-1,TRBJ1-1,TGCAGTGCTGAGGGGGAGACTGAAGCTTTCTTT,CSAEGETEAFF
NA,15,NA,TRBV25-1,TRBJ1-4,TGTGCCAGCAGTGACCCCGGTGGGGCGAAGGAAAAACTGTTTTTT,CASSDPGGAKEKLFF
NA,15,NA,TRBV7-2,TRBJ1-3,TGTGCCAGCAGCTTAGTCCCATCCTCTGGAAACACCATATATTTT,CASSLVPSSGNTIYF
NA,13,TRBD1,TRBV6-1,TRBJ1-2,TGTGCCAGCAGCCCGGGACAGCTCTATGGCTACACCTTC,CASSPGQLYGYTF
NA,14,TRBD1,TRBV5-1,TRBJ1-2,TGCGCCAGCAGCCGCATGACAGGGGACAATGGCTACACCTTC,CASSRMTGDNGYTF
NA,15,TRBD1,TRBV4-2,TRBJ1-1,TGTGCCAGCAGCCAAGTTGACGCAGGGGGCACTGAAGCTTTCTTT,CASSQVDAGGTEAFF
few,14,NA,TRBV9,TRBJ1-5,TGTGCCAGCAGCGCCCGTCCGGGCAATCAGCCCCAGCATTTT,CASSARPGNQPQHF
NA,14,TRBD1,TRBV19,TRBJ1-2,TGTGCCAGTAGTAAACTTACAGGGGGCTATGGCTACACCTTC,CASSKLTGGYGYTF
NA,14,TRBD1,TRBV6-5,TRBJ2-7,TGTGCCAGCAGTTACGGGGACAGGAGTACCGAGCAGTACTTC,CASSYGDRSTEQYF
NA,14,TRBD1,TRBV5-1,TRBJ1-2,TGCGCCAGCAGAGGGACAGGCCCTACGGGGGGCTACACCTTC,CASRGTGPTGGYTF
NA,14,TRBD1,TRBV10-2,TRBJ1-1,TGCGCCAGCAGTGAAGGGGGCGGTGGCACTGAAGCTTTCTTT,CASSEGGGGTEAFF
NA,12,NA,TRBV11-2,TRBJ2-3,TGTGCCAGCAGCCGACAGGCAGATACGCAGTATTTT,CASSRQADTQYF
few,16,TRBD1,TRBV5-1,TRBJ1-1,TGCGCCAGCAGCGCGGGGACAGGGGGTCTGAACACTGAAGCTTTCTTT,CASSAGTGGLNTEAFF
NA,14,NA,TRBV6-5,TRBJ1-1,TGTGCCAGCAGTCGGGGACGGGGGATCACTGAAGCTTTCTTT,CASSRGRGITEAFF
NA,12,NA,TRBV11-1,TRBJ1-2,TGTGCCAGCAGCTTAAGAGGATATGGCTACACCTTC,CASSLRGYGYTF
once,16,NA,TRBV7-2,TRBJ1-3,TGTGCCAGCAGCTTAGTTACGGGAAACTCTGGAAACACCATATATTTT,CASSLVTGNSGNTIYF
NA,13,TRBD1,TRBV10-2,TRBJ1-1,TGCGCCAGCAGTGACCCCGGACAGGGGAAGGCTTTCTTT,CASSDPGQGKAFF
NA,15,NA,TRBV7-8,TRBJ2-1,TGTGCCAGCAGCTTTCAGGTTAGCTCCTACAATGAGCAGTTCTTC,CASSFQVSSYNEQFF
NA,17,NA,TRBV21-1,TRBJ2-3,TGTGCCAGCAGCAAAGCGGAGGTTAGCGGGGATGCGGGTACGCAGTATTTT,CASSKAEVSGDAGTQYF